The count of the clone carrying this T cell receptor (beta chain) is one. The target antigen is unknown. This CDR3 has 13 amino acids. Trimming at V came to 4 bases and at J to 8 bases, leaving 7 bases not matched to a gene. Profiled with immunoSEQ multiplex PCR; TCRdb holds only in-frame clones, not every one. The sample consists of over 100,000 clones, about 80% of them appearing once. The data were obtained in a study of T cell responses to AZD1222 COVID-19 vaccine. Study-level results: Spike as a whole was targeted by vaccine-associated CD4 TCRs, dominant at 160-218 and 743-854. Most donors were white British and more were female, and clonal diversity was possibly underestimated.

V and J are TRBV12-3 or TRBV12-4 and TRBJ1-2; 7 nucleotides line up with TRBD1. The sample in question was peripheral blood, obtained on day 0 of AZD1222 vaccination. The sequence was collected from an adult in good health. CDR3 bases: TGTGCCAGCAGTTGGGGGGACAGAGCCGGCTACACCTTC. It translates to CASSWGDRAGYTF.